One sample yielded the 28 T cell receptor beta chains listed below, sequenced in a study of T cell repertoires in cytomegalovirus infection. These receptors' targets are unknown. TCRdb passed the reads through MiXCR, listing each CDR3 protein once. The table lists 110,000 or so distinct CDR3 sequences, around 30% of them singletons. The sequenced sample was CD8+ T cells from cultured PBMCs, obtained from culture after CMV antigen stimulation. The receptors originated from a human donor in good health (CMV status not recorded). Some clones in this sample may be carry-over from other donors' samples.

This clonotype occurred a few times. The CDR3 here is CASRERQGMNTEAFF. CDR3 nucleotide sequence: TGTGCCAGCAGGGAAAGACAGGGGATGAACACTGAAGCTTTCTTT. This chain links TRBV7-6 with TRBJ1-1; TRBD1 matches 8 bases. The CDR3 loop spans 15 amino acids. The germline V gene encodes CDR1 SGHVS and CDR2 FNYEAQ. V gave up 6 bases and J gave up 0 bases; unmatched junction bases: 6.

The V call is TRBV5-6, the J call TRBJ2-3; D is possibly TRBD1 (5 bases). V was shortened by 0 bases and J by 4 bases, with 12 bases between the two germline ends. CDR1 is SGHDT and CDR2 is YYEEEE in the germline V gene. The CDR3 contains 15 residues. The CDR3 sequence: CASSLGQGAADTQYF. The CDR3 DNA is TGTGCCAGCAGCTTGGGTCAGGGCGCGGCAGATACGCAGTATTTT.

The genes are TRBV6-2 or TRBV6-3 and TRBJ1-1; D remains unclear. V gave up 5 bases and J gave up 6 bases, with 13 bases separating them. The CDR3 covers 13 residues. Germline values: CDR1 MNHEY, CDR2 SVGEGT. The CDR3 DNA reads TGTGCCAGCAGTGATTCAAGACATTCTGAAGCTTTCTTT. This sequence encodes CASSDSRHSEAFF.

CDR3 bases: TGCAGTGCTAGAGATATTAACCGTCGCCAGAATGTCAATCAGCCCCAGCATTTT. This translates into CSARDINRRQNVNQPQHF. V and J are TRBV20-1 and TRBJ1-5; D not certain. This CDR3 comprises 18 residues. The germline V and J ends were trimmed by 0 bases and 3 bases, with 21 bases remaining between them. The germline V gene encodes CDR1 DFQATT and CDR2 SNEGSKA (reference sequence).

This chain uses TRBV29-1 with TRBJ1-1, with D tentatively TRBD1 (5 bases). The germline V and J ends were trimmed by 6 bases and 3 bases, with 11 bases remaining between them. This CDR3 region has 12 residues. The germline CDR1 and CDR2 sequences are SQVTM and ANQGSEA. The CDR3 spells CSVGTVYTEAFF. The CDR3 DNA follows: TGCAGCGTCGGGACGGTTTACACTGAAGCTTTCTTT.

The rearrangement joins TRBV15 to TRBJ1-1; a possible D gene is TRBD1 (5 bases). The CDR3 extends over 12 amino acids. CDR1 LNHNV and CDR2 YYDKDF come from the germline V gene (reference sequence). V lost 8 bases and J 4 bases, leaving 11 bases between the germline ends. This CDR3 reads CATRGGGTEAFF. Here the CDR3 DNA reads TGTGCCACCCGGGGGGGTGGCACTGAAGCTTTCTTT.

This clonotype was observed a few times. The chain uses TRBV4-1 and TRBJ1-2; D call uncertain. CDR1 is MGHRA and CDR2 is YSYEKL in the germline V gene. V was trimmed by 0 bases and J by 0 bases, leaving 8 bases between them. The CDR3 length is 15 residues. CDR3 loop: CASSQDNSPNYGYTF. The CDR3, as DNA: TGCGCCAGCAGCCAAGATAACAGCCCTAACTATGGCTACACCTTC.

The chain recombines TRBV12-3 or TRBV12-4 with TRBJ2-5; D possibly matches TRBD1 or TRBD2 (6 bases each). V was pared by 6 bases and J by 7 bases, with 12 bases between. The CDR3 runs to 12 residues. CDR3: CASSSGGATQYF. The CDR3 region has the DNA TGTGCCAGCAGCTCCGGGGGCGCGACCCAGTACTTC.

The chain recombines TRBV4-1 with TRBJ2-7; D call uncertain. The CDR3 runs 13 residues. The germline CDR1 and CDR2 sequences are MGHRA and YSYEKL. Deletions cut 1 base from V and 0 bases from J, with 4 bases between. The CDR3 DNA sequence: TGCGCCAGCAGCCAAGTCGGCTCCTACGAGCAGTACTTC. As protein: CASSQVGSYEQYF.

This chain uses TRBV7-9 with TRBJ2-4; 10 positions match TRBD1. Germline CDR1 SEHNR, CDR2 FQNEAQ (reference sequence). The V and J ends lost 5 bases and 3 bases, in that order; junction bases with no gene match: 13. The CDR3 spans 18 residues. CDR3: CASSPPDRGKVVKNIQYF. CDR3 sequence (DNA): TGTGCCAGCAGCCCTCCGGACAGGGGGAAGGTTGTCAAAAACATTCAGTACTTC.

The chain recombines TRBV7-8 with TRBJ1-1; D may be TRBD1 (5 bases). The ends were cut back, 3 bases at V and 0 bases at J, with 17 bases in the middle. Looked up from germline, CDR1 is SGHVS and CDR2 is FQNEAQ. The CDR3 spans 17 residues. The DNA for the CDR3 is TGTGCCAGCAGCTTGGGCTCGGGGGGGGTAATGAACACTGAAGCTTTCTTT. Its translation: CASSLGSGGVMNTEAFF.

This clonotype has at least ten counts. The rearrangement uses TRBV4-1 and TRBJ2-3; 8 positions agree with TRBD1. Trimming cost V 4 bases and J 11 bases; bases outside gene matches: 8. The CDR3 is made up of 13 amino acids. The germline CDR1 and CDR2 sequences are MGHRA and YSYEKL. The CDR3 region is CASSPLGQGWQYF. The DNA of the CDR3 is TGCGCCAGCAGCCCCCTTGGACAGGGCTGGCAGTATTTT.

This clonotype was detected a few times. The CDR3 sequence: CASSLEPAQGQETQYF. In DNA form, the CDR3 reads TGTGCCAGCAGCCTAGAACCGGCACAGGGGCAAGAGACCCAGTACTTC. The chain combines TRBV7-6 with TRBJ2-5, with 7 bases aligning to TRBD1. The CDR3 runs to 16 residues. Germline assignment: CDR1 SGHVS and CDR2 FNYEAQ. The ends lost 5 bases at V and 2 bases at J; junction bases unmatched: 11.

V usage is TRBV20-1 and J usage is TRBJ2-7; 9 bases map to TRBD2. The CDR3 totals 15 residues. V dropped 0 bases and J dropped 5; count of bases not matched to a gene: 8. Per germline, CDR1 DFQATT and CDR2 SNEGSKA (reference sequence). The chain's CDR3 is CSARDRVAGEHEQYF. Written as DNA, the CDR3 is TGCAGTGCTAGAGATCGGGTAGCGGGGGAGCACGAGCAGTACTTC.

The gene calls are TRBV19 and TRBJ2-7, with TRBD2 matching over 7 bases. Losses at the gene ends were 4 bases for V and 3 bases for J; bases not matched to a gene: 9. Germline values: CDR1 LNHDA, CDR2 SQIVND (reference sequence). The CDR3 covers 15 residues. Here the CDR3 reads CASSNRGDYIYEQYF. The CDR3 DNA reads TGTGCCAGTAGTAATCGCGGGGACTACATCTACGAGCAGTACTTC. Supplemented by reference TRBV19 and TRBJ2-7, the full variable domain reads DGGITQSPKYLFRKEGQNVTLSCEQNLNHDAMYWYRQDPGQGLRLIYYSQIVNDFQKGDIAEGYSVSREKKESFPLTVTSAQKNPTAFYLCASSNRGDYIYEQYFGPGTRLTVT.

V and J are TRBV6-2 or TRBV6-3 and TRBJ2-3, with D possibly being TRBD2 (6 bases). Trimming removed 1 base from V and 2 bases from J, with 13 bases in between. Per the germline V gene, CDR1 is MNHEY and CDR2 is SVGEGT. The CDR3 extends over 16 amino acids. CDR3 sequence (DNA): TGTGCCAGCAGTTACTTCTCGCGGGGACCCACAGATACGCAGTATTTT. Translation: CASSYFSRGPTDTQYF.

The chain combines TRBV5-1 with TRBJ2-2; D is uncertain. The germline V gene has CDR1 SGHRS and CDR2 YFSETQ. This CDR3 is 13 amino acids long. V was shortened by 2 bases and J by 6 bases, with 8 bases between the two germline ends. This CDR3 is CASSFSGPGELFF. In DNA, the CDR3 is TGCGCCAGCAGCTTCTCCGGGCCCGGGGAGCTGTTTTTT.

This chain connects TRBV5-1 to TRBJ1-5; no clear D. Trimming left V 0 bases short and J 1 base short, with 5 bases between. Germline CDR1 is SGHRS and CDR2 is YFSETQ. The CDR3 covers 14 residues. In DNA form, the CDR3 reads TGCGCCAGCAGCTTGGATCCGAGCAATCAGCCCCAGCATTTT. Protein product: CASSLDPSNQPQHF.

This CDR3 is CASSPLVYNEQFF. DNA for the CDR3: TGTGCCAGCAGTCCGCTGGTCTACAATGAGCAGTTCTTC. This sequence joins TRBV12-3 or TRBV12-4 and TRBJ2-1; no firm D call. CDR3 length: 13 residues. Deletions cut 5 bases from V and 3 bases from J, with 8 bases between.

This clonotype showed up many times. The chain uses TRBV20-1 and TRBJ1-1, with D uncertain. CDR3 size: 12 residues. V lost 5 bases and J 3 bases, leaving 10 bases between the germline ends. Germline CDR1 is DFQATT and CDR2 is SNEGSKA (reference sequence). The CDR3: CSALGLHTEAFF. DNA for the CDR3: TGCAGTGCTCTCGGGCTGCACACTGAAGCTTTCTTT.

Worth noting for this clonotype: Germline and junction disagree at one end, which may indicate a read error. Written as DNA, the CDR3 is TGTGCCTGCAGCAGGGGGGGGACAGGGATCAACGAGCAGTACTTC. It translates to CACSRGGTGINEQYF. This rearrangement joins TRBV12-3 or TRBV12-4 to TRBJ2-7; 9 nucleotides agree with TRBD1. CDR3 length: 15 residues.

The rearrangement uses TRBV19 and TRBJ1-2, with 9 bases that match TRBD1. V lost 5 bases, J lost 5 bases, and 9 bases stayed unmatched. This CDR3 contains 15 residues. CDR1 LNHDA and CDR2 SQIVND come from the germline V gene (reference sequence). The CDR3 nucleotides are TGTGCCAGTAGTGTCTTCACAGGGGGCCGGTATGGCTACACCTTC. Translating it yields CASSVFTGGRYGYTF.

V usage is TRBV28 and J usage is TRBJ2-2; D might be TRBD1 or TRBD2, each matching 6 bases. The CDR3 is 17 residues long. V was shortened by 7 bases and J by 5 bases, with 23 bases between the two germline ends. Germline CDR1 MDHEN, CDR2 SYDVKM. The DNA of the CDR3 is TGTGCCAGCACCAAATTCAGGTTTGCGGGGACAACCGGGGAGCTGTTTTTT. As protein: CASTKFRFAGTTGELFF.

The chain has TRBV6-1 and TRBJ2-7, with D uncertain. V lost 2 bases to trimming and J lost 6 bases, with 8 bases between them. CDR3 length: 12 amino acids. Germline values: CDR1 MNHNS, CDR2 SASEGT. The chain's CDR3 is CASSEISSEQYF. DNA of the CDR3: TGTGCCAGCAGTGAAATCTCTTCCGAGCAGTACTTC.

This clonotype was seen ten or more times. This chain links TRBV6-1 with TRBJ2-2; 8 bases are a match to TRBD1. Germline V CDR1 and CDR2: MNHNS, SASEGT. This CDR3 spans 14 amino acids. The J segment lost 3 bases and the V segment lost 10 bases, leaving 7 bases of the junction unmatched. CDR3 residues: CATQGRGHTGELFF. CDR3 nucleotide sequence: TGTGCCACACAGGGCAGGGGGCACACCGGGGAGCTGTTTTTT.

The chain links TRBV4-1 to TRBJ2-5, with D perhaps matching TRBD2 (6 bases). CDR1 and CDR2 (germline): MGHRA, YSYEKL. CDR3 length: 17 amino acids. The V end was cut by 1 base, the J end by 4 bases, with 19 bases between. CDR3 sequence reads: CASSQVGRLRGTETQYF. The CDR3 region has the DNA TGCGCCAGCAGCCAAGTGGGGAGGCTGAGGGGTACAGAGACCCAGTACTTC.

The chain uses TRBV6-4 and TRBJ2-1; 11 bases are a match to TRBD1. The V and J ends lost 6 bases and 8 bases, in that order; junction bases with no gene match: 9. The CDR3 totals 15 residues. Looked up from germline, CDR1 is MRHNA and CDR2 is SNTAGT. The CDR3 sequence: CASSSGTGGVDEQFF. CDR3 DNA sequence: TGTGCCAGCAGCTCCGGGACAGGGGGGGTCGATGAGCAGTTCTTC.

The rearrangement joins TRBV6-1 to TRBJ1-6; 8 bases match TRBD1. The CDR3 has 16 amino acids. The ends lost 6 bases at V and 5 bases at J; junction bases unmatched: 9. CDR1 is MNHNS and CDR2 is SASEGT in the germline V gene. CDR3 in DNA: TGTGCCAGCAGCGAACAGGGGACAGGACATAATTCACCCCTCCACTTT. This gives the protein CASSEQGTGHNSPLHF.